Listed below are T cell receptor beta chains from one sample, sequenced in a study of blood T cell repertoires in COVID-19. The data were produced by immunoSEQ multiplex PCR, yet TCRdb's version contains in-frame clones alone and is incomplete. The sample lists about 280,000 clones; roughly 85% were seen once. The specimen sequenced was peripheral blood. These receptors were obtained from a man aged 50-59 years with active or convalescent COVID-19. Both conserved end residues are part of each CDR3. Each record gives: J gene, D gene, clone size, V gene, CDR3 protein, CDR3 DNA. D genes are given only for firm matches. Only some rows state a clone size, as once, few, many or a class for expanded clones.

TRBJ2-7 | TRBD1 | - | TRBV6-1 | CASSERTGAYKQYF | TGTGCCAGCAGTGAAAGGACAGGGGCCTACAAGCAGTACTTC
TRBJ1-4 | TRBD1 | - | TRBV18 | CASSPQSLTGGVEKLFF | TGTGCCAGCTCACCCCAGTCCCTCACAGGGGGCGTTGAAAAACTGTTTTTT
TRBJ2-3 | - | - | TRBV7-9 | CASRRDPADTQYF | TGTGCCAGCAGGCGGGACCCCGCAGATACGCAGTATTTT
TRBJ2-3 | TRBD2 | - | TRBV24-1 | CATSPSGRPDTQYF | TGTGCCACCAGTCCTAGCGGGCGTCCAGATACGCAGTATTTT
TRBJ2-1 | - | - | TRBV11-2 | CASSSLRREYHNEQFF | TGTGCCAGCAGCTCCCTGCGCCGGGAGTATCACAATGAGCAGTTCTTC
TRBJ1-4 | - | - | TRBV5-1 | CASSLGAGLDEKLFF | TGCGCCAGCAGCTTGGGGGCAGGGCTGGATGAAAAACTGTTTTTT
TRBJ2-7 | TRBD1 | few | TRBV5-1 | CASSRTGGGSYEQYF | TGCGCCAGCAGCCGGACAGGGGGGGGCTCCTACGAGCAGTACTTC
TRBJ2-1 | TRBD1 | - | TRBV7-8 | CASSDRDRGLYEQFF | TGTGCCAGCAGCGACCGGGACAGGGGGCTCTATGAGCAGTTCTTC
TRBJ2-2 | TRBD2 | - | TRBV5-4 | CASSIGSGRATGELFF | TGTGCCAGCAGTATTGGAAGCGGGAGGGCCACCGGGGAGCTGTTTTTT
TRBJ1-5 | - | once | TRBV19 | CASGVRGIQPQHF | TGTGCCAGTGGGGTTCGAGGGATTCAGCCCCAGCATTTT
TRBJ2-7 | - | few | TRBV7-9 | CASSRGGYEQYF | TGTGCCAGCAGCAGAGGGGGATACGAGCAGTACTTC
TRBJ2-7 | TRBD2 | - | TRBV7-2 | CASSWGLAGTEQYF | TGTGCCAGCAGTTGGGGGCTAGCGGGAACCGAGCAGTACTTC
TRBJ2-7 | TRBD1 | - | TRBV20-1 | CSASDGQGAEEQYF | TGCAGTGCTAGTGATGGACAGGGGGCAGAAGAGCAGTACTTC
TRBJ2-1 | TRBD2 | - | TRBV4-2 | CASSHGRLAGQDNEQFF | TGTGCCAGCAGCCACGGAAGACTAGCGGGACAGGACAATGAGCAGTTCTTC
TRBJ1-2 | - | - | TRBV12-3/TRBV12-4 | CASSGRISGYTF | TGTGCCAGCAGTGGCAGGATTTCTGGCTACACCTTC
TRBJ2-7 | - | few | TRBV28 | CASSNGGFYEQYF | TGTGCCAGCAGTAATGGGGGCTTCTACGAGCAGTACTTC
TRBJ2-7 | - | - | TRBV10-3 | CAISERVYEQYF | TGTGCCATCAGTGAGCGCGTCTACGAGCAGTACTTC
TRBJ2-3 | TRBD2 | few | TRBV9 | CASSESGRGTDTQYF | TGTGCCAGCAGCGAAAGCGGGAGAGGCACAGATACGCAGTATTTT
TRBJ1-3 | - | - | TRBV4-1 | CASSRKIVQQGSGNTIYF | TGCGCCAGCAGCCGCAAGATTGTCCAACAGGGATCCGGAAACACCATATATTTT
TRBJ1-2 | - | - | TRBV27 | CASSSVQGRINGYTF | TGTGCCAGCAGTTCCGTGCAGGGTAGAATTAATGGCTACACCTTC
TRBJ2-3 | TRBD2 | - | TRBV19 | CASSALSGRAGDTQYF | TGTGCCAGTAGCGCTCTTAGCGGGAGGGCCGGGGATACGCAGTATTTT
TRBJ2-7 | - | - | TRBV12-5 | CASGLTDYYEQYF | TGTGCTAGTGGTTTGACAGATTACTACGAGCAGTACTTC
TRBJ2-7 | TRBD2 | - | TRBV19 | CASSSKAGVGSEQYF | TGTGCCAGTAGTTCCAAAGCGGGAGTAGGCTCCGAGCAGTACTTC
TRBJ2-5 | - | - | TRBV5-4 | CASSLMGGGSETQYF | TGTGCCAGCAGCTTGATGGGAGGGGGTTCAGAGACCCAGTACTTC
TRBJ2-7 | TRBD2 | - | TRBV14 | CASSQPQMPGLAKQYF | TGTGCCAGCAGCCAACCTCAGATGCCGGGACTAGCGAAGCAGTACTTC